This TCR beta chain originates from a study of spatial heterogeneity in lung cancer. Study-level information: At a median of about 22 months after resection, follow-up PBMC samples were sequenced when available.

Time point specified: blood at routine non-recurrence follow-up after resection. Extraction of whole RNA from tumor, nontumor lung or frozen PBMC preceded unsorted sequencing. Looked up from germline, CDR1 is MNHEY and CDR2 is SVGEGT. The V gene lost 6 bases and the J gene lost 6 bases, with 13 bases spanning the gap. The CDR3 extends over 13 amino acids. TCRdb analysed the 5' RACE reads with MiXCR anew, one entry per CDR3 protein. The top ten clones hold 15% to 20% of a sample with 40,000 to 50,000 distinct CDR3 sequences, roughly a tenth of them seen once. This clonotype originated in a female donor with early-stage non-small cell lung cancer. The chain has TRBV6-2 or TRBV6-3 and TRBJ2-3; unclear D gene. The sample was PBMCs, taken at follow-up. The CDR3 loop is CASRQPPGDTQYF. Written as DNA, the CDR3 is TGTGCCAGCAGACAACCGCCTGGGGATACGCAGTATTTT.